This T cell receptor (beta chain) was recorded in a study of cytomegalovirus exposure and HLA in healthy donors. Regarding the study as a whole: Previously analyzed data showed that most TCR beta V segments were productive at a frequency of about 87% or about 30%.

Germline assignment: CDR1 GTSNPN and CDR2 SVGIG (reference sequence). This CDR3 region has 14 residues. V lost 5 bases, J lost 3 bases, and 16 bases lay in between. Vbeta (60) and Jbeta (13) primers were used in the PCR. Clones were sequenced by immunoSEQ multiplex PCR, and TCRdb holds only the in-frame ones, with some missing. Here the sample spans some 200,000 clones, roughly 84% being singletons. Regarding this clone: What it recognizes is unknown.

Material for sequencing was PBMCs. The V call is TRBV30, the J call TRBJ1-1; D is undetermined. This sequence originates from a girl under three years old in good health and CMV-seronegative. The CDR3, as DNA: TGTGCCTGGGACCGGAAAGGAGTCGACACTGAAGCTTTCTTT. This sequence encodes CAWDRKGVDTEAFF.